This T cell receptor beta chain was retrieved from a study of T-cell memory formation after mild COVID-19. Study-level points and caveats: Clones which contracted sat mainly in CM and EM if CD4+, and in EMRA if CD8+.

TCR alpha and TCR beta cDNA libraries carrying sample barcodes and UMIs came from 5'RACE with constant-segment primers. TCRdb re-analysed the 5' RACE reads in MiXCR, keeping a single row per CDR3 protein. The sample shows roughly 280,000 distinct CDR3 sequences, around 8% of them seen only once. With respect to this clonotype: As yet, its antigen is unknown.

V shed 5 bases and J 3 bases; nucleotides not matched to a gene: 5. Germline V gene lookup returns CDR1 SEHNR and CDR2 FQNEAQ (reference sequence). The CDR3 spans 15 residues. This TCR came from a young man who had mild COVID-19 (a few samples of this study predate the infection). Cell type and time point are not known. The sample consisted of PBMCs or a T cell subset sorted from them (not recorded which). J is TRBJ2-1 and V is TRBV7-9; 9 nucleotides agree with TRBD1. DNA for the CDR3: TGTGCCAGCAGCGCGGGACAGGGAGACTACAATGAGCAGTTCTTC. This encodes CASSAGQGDYNEQFF. The variable domain in full, completed from reference TRBV7-9 and TRBJ2-1, reads DTGVSQNPRHKITKRGQNVTFRCDPISEHNRLYWYRQTLGQGPEFLTYFQNEAQLEKSRLLSDRFSAERPKGSFSTLEIQRTEQGDSAMYLCASSAGQGDYNEQFFGPGTRLTVL.